This note documents a single T cell receptor (beta chain) sequence. This sample was taken from a study of blood T cell repertoires in COVID-19. Here immunoSEQ multiplex PCR was the method, and the copy in TCRdb shows in-frame clones only, minus some. The sample includes about 240,000 clones, around 83% of them seen just once. The V gene lost 5 bases and the J gene lost 6 bases, with 22 bases spanning the gap. Germline CDR1 is LNHDA and CDR2 is SQIVND (reference sequence). The CDR3 extends over 16 amino acids. This rearrangement joins TRBV19 to TRBJ1-1, with D tentatively TRBD1 (6 bases). Input material: peripheral blood. The TCR was taken from a woman aged 60 to 75 with active or convalescent COVID-19. The CDR3 nucleotides are TGTGCCAGTAGTCTCAGGGGACCGGTTAGGGGTCCTGAAGCTTTCTTT. It specifies CASSLRGPVRGPEAFF.